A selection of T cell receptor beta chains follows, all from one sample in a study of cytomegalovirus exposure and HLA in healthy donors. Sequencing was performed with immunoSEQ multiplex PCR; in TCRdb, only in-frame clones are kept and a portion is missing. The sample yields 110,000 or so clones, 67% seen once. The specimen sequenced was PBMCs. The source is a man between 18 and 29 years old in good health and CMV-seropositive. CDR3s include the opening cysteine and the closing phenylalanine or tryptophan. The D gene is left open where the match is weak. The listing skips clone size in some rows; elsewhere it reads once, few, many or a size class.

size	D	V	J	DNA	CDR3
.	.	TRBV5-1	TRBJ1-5	TGCGCCAGCAGCGTGGACGGAATGGGGGGTCAGCCCCAGCATTTT	CASSVDGMGGQPQHF
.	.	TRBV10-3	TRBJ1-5	TGTGCCATCAGTACAGATCCTTATAGCAATCAGCCCCAGCATTTT	CAISTDPYSNQPQHF
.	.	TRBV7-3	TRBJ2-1	TGTGCCAGCAGCTTAGGCTCCAGCTCCTACAATGAGCAGTTCTTC	CASSLGSSSYNEQFF
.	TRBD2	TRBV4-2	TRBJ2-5	TGTGCCAGCAGCCAAGAGGGCGGGGGGGCCAGGGAGACCCAGTACTTC	CASSQEGGGARETQYF
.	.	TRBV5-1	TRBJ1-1	TGCGCCAGCAGCCCGGAGGGGTTGAGGAACACTGAAGCTTTCTTT	CASSPEGLRNTEAFF
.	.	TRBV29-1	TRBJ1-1	TGCAGCGTTCTGCACCGGGGAGAGACTGAAGCTTTCTTT	CSVLHRGETEAFF
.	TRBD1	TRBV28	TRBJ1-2	TGTGCCAGCAGTTCCAGACAGGGGGACTATGGCTACACCTTC	CASSSRQGDYGYTF
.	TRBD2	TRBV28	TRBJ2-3	TGTGCCAGCAGAGCTTACGCGGGGGGAACAGATACGCAGTATTTT	CASRAYAGGTDTQYF
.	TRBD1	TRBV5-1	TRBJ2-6	TGCGCCAGTAGAAGGGGGACAGCCTCTGGGGCCAACGTCCTGACTTTC	CASRRGTASGANVLTF
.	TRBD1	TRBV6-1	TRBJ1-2	TGTGCCACAAGGACCCAACAGGGGCGGTATGGCTACACCTTC	CATRTQQGRYGYTF
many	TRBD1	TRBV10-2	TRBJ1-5	TGCGCCAGCAGAGGACAGGGGGGTCAGCCCCAGCATTTT	CASRGQGGQPQHF
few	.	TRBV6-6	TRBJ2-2	TGTGCCAGCAGCTCCAGGCAACCGTGGACCGGGGAGCTGTTTTTT	CASSSRQPWTGELFF
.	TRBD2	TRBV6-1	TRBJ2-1	TGTGCCAGCAGGCCATCCACTAGCGGGGATTTTGAGCAGTTCTTC	CASRPSTSGDFEQFF
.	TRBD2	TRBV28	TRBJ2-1	TGTGCCAGCAGTTCCGGGGGGAGCTCCTACAATGAGCAGTTCTTC	CASSSGGSSYNEQFF
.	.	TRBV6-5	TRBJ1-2	TGTGCCAGCAGTTACTCCCCCAGTCATGGCTACACCTTC	CASSYSPSHGYTF
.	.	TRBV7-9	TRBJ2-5	TGTGCCAGCAGCTTAGCGGGCCTGTACCAAGAGACCCAGTACTTC	CASSLAGLYQETQYF
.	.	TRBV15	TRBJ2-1	TGTGCCACCAGCAGAGAAGGGCAGGGCCATGAGCAGTTCTTC	CATSREGQGHEQFF
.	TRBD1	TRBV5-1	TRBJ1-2	TGCGCCAGCAGCGAGACAGGGCCGGAAAGAGATGGCTACACCTTC	CASSETGPERDGYTF
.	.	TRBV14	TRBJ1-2	TGTGCCAGCAGCCATACAGGGTTTCTGTATGGCTACACCTTC	CASSHTGFLYGYTF
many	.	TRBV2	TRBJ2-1	TGTGCCAGCAGTGCGGTGGTTCGCGGGGGCCAGTACAATGAGCAGTTCTTC	CASSAVVRGGQYNEQFF
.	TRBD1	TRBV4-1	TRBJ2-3	TGCGCCAGCAGCCACCCGACAGGGGACACAGATACGCAGTATTTT	CASSHPTGDTDTQYF
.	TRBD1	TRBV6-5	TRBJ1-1	TGTGCCAGCAGACAGACAGGGGTGAACACTGAAGCTTTCTTT	CASRQTGVNTEAFF
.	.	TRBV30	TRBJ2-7	TGTGCCTGGACCAGGGAGGTTATCGCCCGCGAGCAGTACTTC	CAWTREVIAREQYF
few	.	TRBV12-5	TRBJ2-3	TGTGCTAGTGCCTTCTTCACAGATACGCAGTATTTT	CASAFFTDTQYF
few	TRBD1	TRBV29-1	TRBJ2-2	TGCAGCGTGACAGGGTCAGGGGCGAACACCGGGGAGCTGTTTTTT	CSVTGSGANTGELFF
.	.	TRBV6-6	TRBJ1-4	TGTGCCAGCAGTTACGGAGGGGGGGCCTTTTTT	CASSYGGGAFF
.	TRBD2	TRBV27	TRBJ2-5	TGTGCCAGCAGTTTCGTTAGCGGGGGTCAAGAGACCCAGTACTTC	CASSFVSGGQETQYF
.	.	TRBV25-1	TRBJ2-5	TGTGCCAGCAGTGATCGGCGGAGGAAAGAGACCCAGTACTTC	CASSDRRRKETQYF
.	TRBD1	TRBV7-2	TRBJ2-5	TGTGCCAGCAGCTTCTCGACAGGGCAAGAGACCCAGTACTTC	CASSFSTGQETQYF
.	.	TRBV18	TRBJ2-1	TGTGCCAGCTCACTCTCCAACACCTACAATGAGCAGTTCTTC	CASSLSNTYNEQFF
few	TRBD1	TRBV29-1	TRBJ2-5	TGCAGCGTGAGGACAGGGGGCGGGGAGACCCAGTACTTC	CSVRTGGGETQYF
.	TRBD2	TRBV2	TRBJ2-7	TGTGCCAGCAGACTAGCGGGGGGTGGGGAGCAGTACTTC	CASRLAGGGEQYF
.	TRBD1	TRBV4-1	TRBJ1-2	TGCGCCAGCAGCCAAGGGGACAGGTCCTATGGCTACACCTTC	CASSQGDRSYGYTF
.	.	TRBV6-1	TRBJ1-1	TGTGCCGGCACTTTAGGGGGTCCGACTGAAGCTTTCTTT	CAGTLGGPTEAFF
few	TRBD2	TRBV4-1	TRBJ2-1	TGCGCCAGCAGCCAAGATCGGGGGGGAGGTGAGCAGTTCTTC	CASSQDRGGGEQFF
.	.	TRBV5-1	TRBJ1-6	TGCGCCAGCAGCCGCGGACAGACTTATTCACCCCTCCACTTT	CASSRGQTYSPLHF
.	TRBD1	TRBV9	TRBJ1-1	TGTGCCAGCAGCATAGGACAGGGGATCGCTGAAGCTTTCTTT	CASSIGQGIAEAFF
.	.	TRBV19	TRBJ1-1	TGTGCCAGTATGGGCCTAGCGCTCCCCTCGGGGGGGGACACTGAAGCTTTCTTT	CASMGLALPSGGDTEAFF
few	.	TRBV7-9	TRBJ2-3	TGTGCCAGCAGCTTAGCAAGGGGAACGATAGATACGCAGTATTTT	CASSLARGTIDTQYF
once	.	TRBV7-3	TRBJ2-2	TGTGCCAGCAGCTTATCAGGGAACACCGGGGAGCTGTTTTTT	CASSLSGNTGELFF
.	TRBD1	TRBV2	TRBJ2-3	TGTGCCAGCAGCCCCGACAGGGGGAGAACAGATACGCAGTATTTT	CASSPDRGRTDTQYF
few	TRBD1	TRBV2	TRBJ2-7	TGTGCCAGCAGTGGGACAGGGGCCTACGAGCAGTACTTC	CASSGTGAYEQYF
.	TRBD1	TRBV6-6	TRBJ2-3	TGTGCCACCCTGGACAGGCACACAGATACGCAGTATTTT	CATLDRHTDTQYF
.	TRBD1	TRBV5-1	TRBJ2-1	TGCGCCAGCAGCTTGCCCGGACAGGGGGTAGCTGGGGGGTCCTACAATGAGCAGTTCTTC	CASSLPGQGVAGGSYNEQFF
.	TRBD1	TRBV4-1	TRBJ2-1	TGCGCCAGCAGCCCGGGACAGGGGAGTGAGCAGTTCTTC	CASSPGQGSEQFF
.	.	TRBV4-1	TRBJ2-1	TGCGCCAGCAGCCAAGGGTTCGCGGGGACGTACAATGAGCAGTTCTTC	CASSQGFAGTYNEQFF
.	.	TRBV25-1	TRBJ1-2	TGTGCCAGCAGTGAAAGCCGGGGAAGTTATGGCTACACCTTC	CASSESRGSYGYTF
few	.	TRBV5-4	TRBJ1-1	TGTGCCAGCAGCTTGGACAGTATGAACACTGAAGCTTTCTTT	CASSLDSMNTEAFF
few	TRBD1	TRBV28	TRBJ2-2	TGTGCCAGCAGTTTGGACAGGGCGGACACCGGGGAGCTGTTTTTT	CASSLDRADTGELFF
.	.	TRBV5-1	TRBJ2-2	TGCGCCAGCAGCTTGAGATCGGGGGAGACCGGGGAGCTGTTTTTT	CASSLRSGETGELFF